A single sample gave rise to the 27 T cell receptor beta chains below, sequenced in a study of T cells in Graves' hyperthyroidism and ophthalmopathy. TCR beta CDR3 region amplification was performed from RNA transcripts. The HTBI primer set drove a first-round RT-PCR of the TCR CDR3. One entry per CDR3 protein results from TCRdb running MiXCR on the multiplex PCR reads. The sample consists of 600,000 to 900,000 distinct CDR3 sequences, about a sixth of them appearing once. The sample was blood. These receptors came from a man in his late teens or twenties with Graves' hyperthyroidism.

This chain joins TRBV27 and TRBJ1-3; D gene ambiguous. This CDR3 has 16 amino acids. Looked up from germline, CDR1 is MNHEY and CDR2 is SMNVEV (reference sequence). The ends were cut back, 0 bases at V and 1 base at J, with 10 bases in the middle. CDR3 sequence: CASSLSPGFSGNTIYF. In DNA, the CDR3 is TGTGCCAGCAGTTTATCTCCGGGTTTTTCTGGAAACACCATATATTTT.

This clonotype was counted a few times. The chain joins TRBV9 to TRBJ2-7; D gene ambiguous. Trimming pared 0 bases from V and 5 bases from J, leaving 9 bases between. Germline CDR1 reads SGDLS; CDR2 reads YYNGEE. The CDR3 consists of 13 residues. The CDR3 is CASSVGPGDEQYF. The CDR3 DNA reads TGTGCCAGCAGCGTAGGGCCAGGAGACGAGCAGTACTTC.

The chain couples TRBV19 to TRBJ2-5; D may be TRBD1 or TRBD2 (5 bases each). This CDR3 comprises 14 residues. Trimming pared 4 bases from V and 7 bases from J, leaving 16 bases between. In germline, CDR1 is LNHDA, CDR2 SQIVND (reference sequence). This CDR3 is CASSTAGRAGTQYF. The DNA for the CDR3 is TGTGCCAGTAGTACTGCAGGGCGGGCGGGGACCCAGTACTTC.

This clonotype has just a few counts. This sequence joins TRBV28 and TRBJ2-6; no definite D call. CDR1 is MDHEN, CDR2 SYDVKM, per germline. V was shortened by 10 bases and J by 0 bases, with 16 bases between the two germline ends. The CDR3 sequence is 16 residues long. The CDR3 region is CATRDGGPSGANVLTF. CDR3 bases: TGTGCCACCAGAGACGGTGGCCCCTCTGGGGCCAACGTCCTGACTTTC.

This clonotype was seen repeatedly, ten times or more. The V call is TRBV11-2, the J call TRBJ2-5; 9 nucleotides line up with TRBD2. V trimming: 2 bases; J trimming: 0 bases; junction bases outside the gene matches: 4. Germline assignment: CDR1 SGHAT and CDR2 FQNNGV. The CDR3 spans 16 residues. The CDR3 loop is CASSLFSGGYQETQYF. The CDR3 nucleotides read TGTGCCAGCAGCTTATTCAGCGGGGGGTACCAAGAGACCCAGTACTTC.

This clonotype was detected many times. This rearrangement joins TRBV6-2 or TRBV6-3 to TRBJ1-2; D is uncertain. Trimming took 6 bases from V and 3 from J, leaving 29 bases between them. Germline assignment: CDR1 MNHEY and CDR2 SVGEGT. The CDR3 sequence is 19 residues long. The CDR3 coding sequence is TGTGCCAGCAGCCTAAGCCCCGGAGACTTACTTTACGAGGACTATGGCTACACCTTC. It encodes CASSLSPGDLLYEDYGYTF.

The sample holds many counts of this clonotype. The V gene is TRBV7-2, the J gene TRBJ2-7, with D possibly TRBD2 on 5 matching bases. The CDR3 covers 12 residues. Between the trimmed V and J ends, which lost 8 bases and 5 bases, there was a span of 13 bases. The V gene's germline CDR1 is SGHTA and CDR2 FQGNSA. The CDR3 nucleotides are TGTGCCAGCGGGAGTAGCGTGCACGAGCAGTACTTC. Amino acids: CASGSSVHEQYF.

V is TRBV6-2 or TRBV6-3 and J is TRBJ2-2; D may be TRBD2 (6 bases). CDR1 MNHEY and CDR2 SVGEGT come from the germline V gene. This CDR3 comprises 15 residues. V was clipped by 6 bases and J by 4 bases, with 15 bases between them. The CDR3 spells CASSWQGLTTGELFF. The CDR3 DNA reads TGTGCCAGCAGCTGGCAGGGACTTACCACCGGGGAGCTGTTTTTT.

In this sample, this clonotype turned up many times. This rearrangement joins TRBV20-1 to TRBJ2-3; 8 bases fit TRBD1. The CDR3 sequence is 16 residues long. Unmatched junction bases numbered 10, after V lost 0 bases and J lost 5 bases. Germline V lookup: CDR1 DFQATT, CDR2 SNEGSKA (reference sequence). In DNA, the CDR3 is TGCAGTGCTAGAGATAGTAGCGCCAGGGGGCAAGATACGCAGTATTTT. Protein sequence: CSARDSSARGQDTQYF.

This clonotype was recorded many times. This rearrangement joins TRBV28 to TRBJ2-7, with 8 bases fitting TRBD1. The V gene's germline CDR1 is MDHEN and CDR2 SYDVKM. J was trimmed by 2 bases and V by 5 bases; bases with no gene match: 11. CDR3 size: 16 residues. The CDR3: CASSPLDRGPTYEQYF. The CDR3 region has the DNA TGTGCCAGCAGTCCCCTAGACAGGGGACCAACCTACGAGCAGTACTTC.

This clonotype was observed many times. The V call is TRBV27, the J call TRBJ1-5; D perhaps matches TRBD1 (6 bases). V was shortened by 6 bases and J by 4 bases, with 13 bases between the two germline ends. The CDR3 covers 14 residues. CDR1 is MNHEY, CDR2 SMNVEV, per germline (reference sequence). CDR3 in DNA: TGTGCCAGCAGCCTTGGGGGCCCGAATCAGCCCCAGCATTTT. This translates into CASSLGGPNQPQHF.

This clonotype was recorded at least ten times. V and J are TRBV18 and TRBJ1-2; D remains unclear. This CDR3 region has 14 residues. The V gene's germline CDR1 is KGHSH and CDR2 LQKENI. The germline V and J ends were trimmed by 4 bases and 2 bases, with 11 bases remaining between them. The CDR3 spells CASSLEDGNYGYTF. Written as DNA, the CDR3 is TGTGCCAGCTCACTCGAGGACGGGAACTATGGCTACACCTTC.

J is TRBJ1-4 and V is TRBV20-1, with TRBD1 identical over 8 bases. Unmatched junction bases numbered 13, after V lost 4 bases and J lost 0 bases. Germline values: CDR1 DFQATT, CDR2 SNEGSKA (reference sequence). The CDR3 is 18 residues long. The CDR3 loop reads CSANHPGGLVTTNEKLFF. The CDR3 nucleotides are TGCAGTGCTAATCATCCAGGGGGCCTAGTGACAACTAATGAAAAACTGTTTTTT.

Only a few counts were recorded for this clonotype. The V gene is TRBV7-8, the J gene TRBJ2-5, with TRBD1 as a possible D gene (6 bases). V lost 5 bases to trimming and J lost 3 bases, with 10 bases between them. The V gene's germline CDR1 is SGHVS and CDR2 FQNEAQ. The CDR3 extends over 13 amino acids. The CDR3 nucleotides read TGTGCCAGCAGCATGGGACATAAAGAGACCCAGTACTTC. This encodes CASSMGHKETQYF. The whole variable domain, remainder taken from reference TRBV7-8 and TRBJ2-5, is GAGVSQSPRYKVAKRGQDVALRCDPISGHVSLFWYQQALGQGPEFLTYFQNEAQLDKSGLPSDRFFAERPEGSVSTLKIQRTQQEDSAVYLCASSMGHKETQYFGPGTRLLVL.

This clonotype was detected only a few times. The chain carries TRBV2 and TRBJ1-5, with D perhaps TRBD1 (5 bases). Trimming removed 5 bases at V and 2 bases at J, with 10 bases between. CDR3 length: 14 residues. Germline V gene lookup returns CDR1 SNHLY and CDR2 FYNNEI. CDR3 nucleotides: TGTGCCAGCAGTTCCCAGGGACGCAATCAGCCCCAGCATTTT. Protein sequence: CASSSQGRNQPQHF.

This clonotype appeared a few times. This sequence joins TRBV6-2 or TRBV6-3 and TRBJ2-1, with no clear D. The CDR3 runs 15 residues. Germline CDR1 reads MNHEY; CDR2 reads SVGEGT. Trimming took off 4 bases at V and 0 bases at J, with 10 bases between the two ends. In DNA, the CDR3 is TGTGCCAGCAGTTCAGTCATGAGCTCCTACAATGAGCAGTTCTTC. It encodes CASSSVMSSYNEQFF.

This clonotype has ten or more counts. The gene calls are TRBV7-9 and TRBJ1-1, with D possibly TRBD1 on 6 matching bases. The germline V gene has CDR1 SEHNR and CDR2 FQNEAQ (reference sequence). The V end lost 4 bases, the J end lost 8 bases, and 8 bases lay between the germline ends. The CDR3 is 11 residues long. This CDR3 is CASSSRGEAFF. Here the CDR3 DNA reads TGTGCCAGCAGCTCCAGGGGAGAAGCTTTCTTT. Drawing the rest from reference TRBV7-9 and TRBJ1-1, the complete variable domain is DTGVSQNPRHKITKRGQNVTFRCDPISEHNRLYWYRQTLGQGPEFLTYFQNEAQLEKSRLLSDRFSAERPKGSFSTLEIQRTEQGDSAMYLCASSSRGEAFFGQGTRLTVV.

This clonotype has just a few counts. The CDR3 protein is CSAFGTRGSGELFF. The CDR3 DNA reads TGCAGTGCTTTCGGGACCCGAGGGTCCGGGGAGCTGTTTTTT. This chain connects TRBV20-1 to TRBJ2-2; D might be TRBD1 or TRBD2, each matching 5 bases. The V end was cut by 5 bases, the J end by 6 bases, with 16 bases between. CDR1 is DFQATT and CDR2 is SNEGSKA in the germline V gene (reference sequence). This CDR3 contains 14 residues.

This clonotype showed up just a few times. The CDR3 DNA is TGTGCCAGCAGCCTACTCCCCCGGGCCCTGAGGGAGACCCAGTACTTC. Translation gives CASSLLPRALRETQYF. The V gene is TRBV11-2, the J gene TRBJ2-5; no clear D gene. The ends were cut back, 5 bases at V and 5 bases at J, with 21 bases in the middle. This CDR3 comprises 16 residues. Germline V lookup: CDR1 SGHAT, CDR2 FQNNGV.

CDR3 sequence reads: CASSGTSGPSSYNEQFF. The CDR3 coding sequence is TGTGCCAGCAGCGGGACTAGCGGACCGAGCTCCTACAATGAGCAGTTCTTC. The chain couples TRBV28 to TRBJ2-1, with 11 bases that match TRBD2. Trimming took 6 bases from V and 0 from J; bases not matched to a gene: 7. Germline V gene data show CDR1 as MDHEN and CDR2 as SYDVKM. The CDR3 runs to 17 residues.

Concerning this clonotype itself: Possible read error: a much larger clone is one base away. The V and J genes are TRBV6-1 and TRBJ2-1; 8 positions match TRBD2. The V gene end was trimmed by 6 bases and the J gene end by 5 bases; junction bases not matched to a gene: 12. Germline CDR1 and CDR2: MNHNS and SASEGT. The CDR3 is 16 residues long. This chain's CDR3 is CASSRPLAGPHNEQFF. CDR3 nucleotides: TGTGCCAGCAGCCGTCCCCTAGCGGGTCCCCACAATGAGCAGTTCTTC.

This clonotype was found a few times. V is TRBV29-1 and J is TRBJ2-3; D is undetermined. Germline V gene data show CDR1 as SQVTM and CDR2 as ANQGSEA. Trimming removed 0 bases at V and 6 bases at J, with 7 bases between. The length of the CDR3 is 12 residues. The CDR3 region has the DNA TGCAGCGTTGAAGATCCAAGGGATACGCAGTATTTT. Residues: CSVEDPRDTQYF.

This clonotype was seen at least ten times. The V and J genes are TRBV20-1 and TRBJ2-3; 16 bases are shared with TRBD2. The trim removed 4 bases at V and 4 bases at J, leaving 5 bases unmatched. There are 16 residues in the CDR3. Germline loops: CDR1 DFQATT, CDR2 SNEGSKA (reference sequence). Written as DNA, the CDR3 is TGCAGTGCTAAGGGACTAGCGGGAGGGCATCCAGATACGCAGTATTTT. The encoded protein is CSAKGLAGGHPDTQYF.

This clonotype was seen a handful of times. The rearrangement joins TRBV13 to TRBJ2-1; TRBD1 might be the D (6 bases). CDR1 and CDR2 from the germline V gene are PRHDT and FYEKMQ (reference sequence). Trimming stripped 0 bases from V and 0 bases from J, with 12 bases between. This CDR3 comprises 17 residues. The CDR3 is CASSLGRGQISYNEQFF. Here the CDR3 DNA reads TGTGCCAGCAGCTTAGGCCGTGGACAGATCTCCTACAATGAGCAGTTCTTC.

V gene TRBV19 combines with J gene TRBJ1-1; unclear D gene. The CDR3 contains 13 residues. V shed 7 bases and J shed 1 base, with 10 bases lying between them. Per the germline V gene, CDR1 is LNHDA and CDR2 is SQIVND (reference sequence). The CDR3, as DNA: TGTGCCAGTACCCCGGTACCGAACACTGAAGCTTTCTTT. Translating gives CASTPVPNTEAFF.

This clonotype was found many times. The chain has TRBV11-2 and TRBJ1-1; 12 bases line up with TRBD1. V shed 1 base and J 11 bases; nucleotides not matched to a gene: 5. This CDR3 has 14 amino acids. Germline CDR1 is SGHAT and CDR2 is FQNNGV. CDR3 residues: CASSLGGQGAGAFF. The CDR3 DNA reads TGTGCCAGCAGCTTAGGGGGACAGGGGGCCGGCGCTTTCTTT.

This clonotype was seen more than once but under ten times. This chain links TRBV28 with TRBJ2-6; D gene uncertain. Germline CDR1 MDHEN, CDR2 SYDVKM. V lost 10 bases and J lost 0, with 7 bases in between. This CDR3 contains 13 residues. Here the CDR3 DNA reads TGTGCCATCTCTACCTCTGGGGCCAACGTCCTGACTTTC. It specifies CAISTSGANVLTF.